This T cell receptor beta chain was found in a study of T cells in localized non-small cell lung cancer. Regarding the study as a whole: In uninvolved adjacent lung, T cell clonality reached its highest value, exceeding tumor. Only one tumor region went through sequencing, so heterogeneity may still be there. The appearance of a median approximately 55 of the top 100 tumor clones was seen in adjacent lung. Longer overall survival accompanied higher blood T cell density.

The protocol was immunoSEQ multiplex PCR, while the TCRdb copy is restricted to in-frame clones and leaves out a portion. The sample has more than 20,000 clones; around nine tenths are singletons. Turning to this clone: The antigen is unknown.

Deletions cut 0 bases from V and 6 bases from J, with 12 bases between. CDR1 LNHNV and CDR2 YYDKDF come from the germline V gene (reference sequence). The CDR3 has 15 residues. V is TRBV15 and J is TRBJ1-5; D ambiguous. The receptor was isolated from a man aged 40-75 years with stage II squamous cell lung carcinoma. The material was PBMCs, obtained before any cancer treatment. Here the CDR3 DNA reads TGTGCCACCAGCAGAGATCTAGGGAGAAGTCAGCCCCAGCATTTT. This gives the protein CATSRDLGRSQPQHF.